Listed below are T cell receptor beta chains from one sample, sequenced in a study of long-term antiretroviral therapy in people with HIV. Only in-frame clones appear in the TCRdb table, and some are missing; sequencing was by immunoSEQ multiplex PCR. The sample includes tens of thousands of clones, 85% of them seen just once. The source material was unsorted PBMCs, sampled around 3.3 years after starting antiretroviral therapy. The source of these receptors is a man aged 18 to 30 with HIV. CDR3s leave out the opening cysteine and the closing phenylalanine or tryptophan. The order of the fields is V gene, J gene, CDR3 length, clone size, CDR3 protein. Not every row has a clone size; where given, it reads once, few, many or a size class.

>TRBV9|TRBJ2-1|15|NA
ASSVWPGRQTNNEQF
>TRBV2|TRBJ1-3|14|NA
ASRTGTEPSGNTIY
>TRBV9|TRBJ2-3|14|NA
ASSGAGQGVRDTQY
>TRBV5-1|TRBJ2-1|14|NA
ASSLVGTSGAGEQF
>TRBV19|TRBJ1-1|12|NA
ASSVTGLLPEAF
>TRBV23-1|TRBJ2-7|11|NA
ASNRQGSYEQY
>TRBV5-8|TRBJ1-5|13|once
ASSEGASSNQPQH
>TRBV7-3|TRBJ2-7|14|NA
ASSPSEGQGSHEQY
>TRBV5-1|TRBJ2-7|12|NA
ASSLEGFPYEQY
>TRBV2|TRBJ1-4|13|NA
ASSALTGKNEKLF
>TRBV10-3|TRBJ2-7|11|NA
AIRGAIYYEQY
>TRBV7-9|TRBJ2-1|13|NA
ASSPSGVSYNEQF
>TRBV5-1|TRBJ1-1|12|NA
ASSLERGVTEAF
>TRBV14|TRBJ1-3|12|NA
ASSMRGSGNTIY
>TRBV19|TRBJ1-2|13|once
ASSIEQGTDYGYT
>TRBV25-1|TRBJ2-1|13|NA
ASSPTSGGYNEQF
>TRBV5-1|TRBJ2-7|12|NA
ASSNRDSALEQY
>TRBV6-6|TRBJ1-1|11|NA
ASSRGGVTEAF
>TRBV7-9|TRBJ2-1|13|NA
ASMEPGETYNEQF
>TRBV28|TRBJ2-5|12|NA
ASSPRDRLETQY
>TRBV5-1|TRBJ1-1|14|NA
ASSRGQGRESTEAF
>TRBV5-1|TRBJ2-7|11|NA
ASMGEGRYEQY
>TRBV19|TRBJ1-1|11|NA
ASSYDVGKEAF
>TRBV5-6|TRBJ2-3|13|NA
ASSLGGRVGDTQY
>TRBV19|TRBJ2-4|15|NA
ASSIGTSGRARNIQY
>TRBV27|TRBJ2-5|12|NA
ASSLLDSQETQY
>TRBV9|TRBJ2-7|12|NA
ASSTGTGGYEQY
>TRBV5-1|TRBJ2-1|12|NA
ASSGTGEYNEQF
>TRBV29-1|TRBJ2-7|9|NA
SVPGPYEQY
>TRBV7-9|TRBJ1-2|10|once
ASSALQGYCT
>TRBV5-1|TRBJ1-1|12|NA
ASSLDRGLTEAF
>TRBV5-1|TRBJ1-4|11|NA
ASSLEGNEKLF
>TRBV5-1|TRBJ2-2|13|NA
ASSLASASTGELF
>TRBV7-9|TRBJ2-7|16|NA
ASSFHLASGGGPYEQY
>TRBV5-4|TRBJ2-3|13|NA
ASSLRTSGVSGQY
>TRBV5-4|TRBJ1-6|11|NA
ASSLEVDSPLH
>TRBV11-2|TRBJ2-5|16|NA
ASSLVGGLAGRQETQY
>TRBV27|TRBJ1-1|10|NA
ASSSGNTEAF
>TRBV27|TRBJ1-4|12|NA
ASSSGPRREKLF
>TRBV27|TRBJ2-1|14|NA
ASSRVGAGAYNEQF
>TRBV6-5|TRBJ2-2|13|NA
ASSSRQGSTGELF
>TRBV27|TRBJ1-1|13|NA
ASREGATLNTEAF